This TCR beta chain was sequenced during a study of OX40 agonist ivuxolimab in advanced cancers. Study-wide context: Ivuxolimab, which targeted the costimulatory receptor OX40 (CD134), was an agonistic, fully human IgG2 monoclonal antibody. Intravenous ivuxolimab was administered to patients every 2 weeks at six dose levels: 0.01, 0.1, 0.3, 1.5, 3 and 10 mg/kg. Of the roughly 50 dose-escalation patients, hepatocellular carcinoma was present in around 20, melanoma in approximately 15, renal cell carcinoma in 9 and head and neck cancer in 9. In the dose-escalation cohort, approximately 82% of patients were male, and the mean age was roughly 60 years with a range of roughly 20 to 80. Patients were allowed to have had prior anti-PD-1, anti-PD-L1 or anti-CTLA-4 therapy, and 30% to 50% of the dose-escalation patients had previously received checkpoint inhibitors. Partial responses were achieved by three dose-escalation patients, of whom one had hepatocellular carcinoma and two had cutaneous melanoma. The purpose of peripheral TCRbeta sequencing was to test whether ivuxolimab changed TCR sequence diversity and led to clonal T-cell expansion. The monotherapy dose-escalation portion (N = 52 patients) of the phase I ivuxolimab trial is reported in the paper. Overall results and qualifications from the work: Low levels of normalized T-cell clonal expansion were also seen in some nonresponding patients. At doses from 0.1 to 3.0 mg/kg, clonal expansion was seen in both CD4+ and CD8+ blood T cells between baseline and week 6. The antigen specificity of the peripheral T cells that underwent clonal expansion was not determined. In the 0.1-3.0 mg/kg groups, partial responders were among the patients with the lowest normalized peripheral clonal expansion, particularly in CD8+ T cells. After ivuxolimab, more expanded clones were found on average in CD8+ T cells than in CD4+ T cells.

Comments on this clone: Which antigen it targets is not known. No quality values exist for individual bases; no much larger clone is one base distant.

The trial excluded patients who had a history of autoimmune disease or who were on systemic immunosuppression. Peripheral blood for TCR sequencing was collected from all dose cohorts at baseline, on cycle 4 day 1, and on cycle 7 day 1. Samples were obtained from an open-label, multicenter, first-in-human phase I dose-escalation trial of ivuxolimab. Adults with locally advanced or metastatic melanoma, renal cell, hepatocellular, or head and neck squamous cell carcinoma were enrolled in the trial. Before TCR sequencing, CD4+ and CD8+ T cells were separately sorted from peripheral blood. To sequence the TCRbeta CDR3 region, genomic DNA was isolated from the sorted cells. The immunoSEQ Assay was used for sequencing of TCRbeta CDR3 regions. As stored in TCRdb, this immuneACCESS dataset retains in-frame rearrangements with V and J assigned. A fraction of the clones does not appear; measured against another copy, unresolved V genes explain less than half of the discrepancy, and the remainder lacks a known reason. Recorded for this sample are fewer than 85,000 clones; around 80% of them occurred a single time. Clones ranked in the top ten supply 8.2% of the sample.

The germline V gene supplies CDR1 SNHLY and CDR2 FYNNEI. The CDR3 covers 15 residues, taking in both the cysteine and the phenylalanine. Only the CDR3 DNA stays, 45 bases, in frame from base 1. This clonotype was sampled from an adult with an advanced solid tumor such as melanoma, head and neck, liver or kidney cancer. Recombination joined TRBV2 with TRBJ2-5; 9 nucleotides in the junction match TRBD1. The J call is in doubt because the DNA end fits TRBJ2-7 better. Sequences were derived from CD4+ or CD8+ T cells sorted from blood, sampled in a trial of the OX40 agonist ivuxolimab. CDR3 reads: CASSAQGALFYEQYF. The DNA reads TGTGCCAGCAGTGCACAGGGGGCCTTATTCTACGAGCAGTACTTC.